These 24 T cell receptor beta chains share one sample of origin, sequenced in a study of post-analysis software for immune sequencing data (dated by TCRdb to between 2014 and 2017). These TCRs' antigens remain unknown. Library preparation employed PCR. Sequencer: Illumina HiSeq 2500. To reduce PCR and sequencing biases, unique molecular identifiers were incorporated into the TCR beta cDNA libraries. The public reads were quality trimmed at Q25 with fastp and then assembled into clones with MiXCR by TCRdb, keeping productive beta chains. Rows are combined by CDR3 protein, so each entry shows the most common genes and DNA. In all, the sample holds about 770,000 distinct CDR3 sequences, and 46% of those were seen once. The top ten clones comprise 4.9% of the sample. Findings and caveats that apply to the study as a whole: Patients showed significantly higher frequencies than controls for a handful of TRBV segments, among them TRBV5-6, TRBV5-1 and TRBV20-1.

The material sequenced was blood. The receptors come from a girl between 5 and 17 years old with multiple sclerosis.

On this clonotype itself: At one end, the junction sequence differs from germline, possibly due to a read error. This chain links TRBV7-7 with TRBJ2-5; 10 positions match TRBD1. The end of the DNA fits TRBJ2-7 better, so the J call may be wrong. Germline V CDR1 and CDR2: SSHAT, FNYEAQ (reference sequence). The CDR3 loop spans 15 amino acids. The CDR3 loop reads CASSLDGTGANEQYF. The CDR3 DNA follows: TGTGCTAGCAGCTTGGACGGGACAGGGGCGAACGAGCAGTACTTC.

The table lists this clonotype with a few counts. CDR3 sequence reads: CASSFWGTEGETQYF. DNA for the CDR3: TGTGCCAGCAGTTTTTGGGGGACAGAGGGGGAGACCCAGTACTTC. The genes are TRBV12-3 or TRBV12-4 and TRBJ2-5; 7 nucleotides match TRBD1. The CDR3 sequence is 15 residues long. Trimming at V came to 3 bases and at J to 5 bases, leaving 9 bases not matched to a gene.

This clonotype has only a few counts. The chain has TRBV7-2 and TRBJ1-2; 9 bases are a match to TRBD1. Germline V lookup: CDR1 SGHTA, CDR2 FQGNSA. V dropped 1 base and J dropped 4; count of bases not matched to a gene: 7. The CDR3 length is 16 residues. CDR3 sequence (DNA): TGTGCCAGCAGCTTAGGAACAGGGGGCCTGACCTATGGCTACACCTTC. This encodes CASSLGTGGLTYGYTF.

J is TRBJ1-2 and V is TRBV18, with no clear D. Trimming pared 3 bases from V and 0 bases from J, leaving 8 bases between. Germline V CDR1 and CDR2: KGHSH, LQKENI. The CDR3 spans 14 residues. In nucleotides, the CDR3 is TGTGCCAGCTCACCCCGGGAAGCTAACTATGGCTACACCTTC. This codes for CASSPREANYGYTF.

V and J are TRBV4-2 and TRBJ2-3; TRBD2 matches at 13 bases. After removal of 4 bases from V and 6 bases from J, the junction contained 7 bases not matched to a gene. CDR1 and CDR2 from the germline V gene are LGHNA and YNFKEQ. The CDR3 extends over 16 amino acids. The CDR3 region is CASSPLTSGGGDTQYF. CDR3 DNA: TGTGCCAGCAGCCCTCTAACTAGCGGGGGGGGGGATACGCAGTATTTT.

The V and J genes are TRBV7-8 and TRBJ2-7; either TRBD1 or TRBD2 may supply D (5 bases each). The CDR3 covers 15 residues. In germline, CDR1 is SGHVS, CDR2 FQNEAQ. V was trimmed by 8 bases and J by 6 bases, leaving 23 bases between them. Here the CDR3 reads CASVGPGPQVGEQYF. Written as DNA, the CDR3 is TGTGCCAGCGTCGGACCGGGACCCCAGGTGGGCGAGCAGTACTTC.

The chain combines TRBV29-1 with TRBJ2-5, with TRBD2 as a possible D gene (5 bases). The DNA end is more similar to TRBJ2-7, so the J call may be wrong. There are 13 residues in the CDR3. Germline CDR1 is SQVTM and CDR2 is ANQGSEA. CDR3 amino acids: CSVGAGPSYEQYF. For the CDR3, the DNA is TGCAGCGTTGGGGCGGGTCCGAGCTACGAGCAGTACTTC.

This clonotype was seen a single time. One end of the junction fails to match germline, which may point to a read error. The chain couples TRBV12-3 or TRBV12-4 to TRBJ2-5, with 13 positions matching TRBD2. The CDR3 is 17 amino acids. CDR3 region: CVSSPGTSGAYQETQYF. As DNA, the CDR3 is TGTGTCAGCAGTCCCGGGACTAGCGGGGCGTACCAAGAGACCCAGTACTTC.

This sequence joins TRBV6-2 or TRBV6-3 and TRBJ2-7, with 7 bases aligning to TRBD1. The V gene end was trimmed by 5 bases and the J gene end by 2 bases; junction bases not matched to a gene: 6. The CDR3 length is 14 residues. Per the germline V gene, CDR1 is MNHEY and CDR2 is SVGEGT. The CDR3 DNA reads TGTGCCAGCAGTGAATTGGGGACAGCCTACGAGCAGTACTTC. Translating gives CASSELGTAYEQYF.

This clonotype was detected a few times. The chain uses TRBV7-2 and TRBJ2-1, with TRBD2 matching over 7 bases. J gave up 6 bases and V 3 bases, and 8 bases lay outside the gene matches. CDR1 is SGHTA and CDR2 is FQGNSA in the germline V gene. The CDR3 is 15 amino acids. The CDR3 sequence is CASSFSGLVANEQFF. CDR3 coding DNA: TGTGCCAGCAGCTTCTCAGGACTAGTCGCCAATGAGCAGTTCTTC.

The chain has TRBV20-1 and TRBJ1-5; the D gene is possibly TRBD1 (6 bases). The germline V gene has CDR1 DFQATT and CDR2 SNEGSKA (reference sequence). The CDR3 runs to 15 residues. V lost 2 bases, J lost 1 base, and 12 bases lay in between. CDR3 DNA sequence: TGCAGTGCTAGATCTGGACAGCGGAGCAATCAGCCCCAGCATTTT. Translated: CSARSGQRSNQPQHF.

The rearrangement uses TRBV12-3 or TRBV12-4 and TRBJ2-1; either TRBD1 or TRBD2 may fit D (5 bases each). The CDR3 loop spans 15 amino acids. V was shortened by 4 bases and J by 6 bases, with 16 bases between the two germline ends. As DNA, the CDR3 is TGTGCCAGCAGTTCGGGGACCTCACGGGGCAATGAGCAGTTCTTC. This translates into CASSSGTSRGNEQFF.

The CDR3 reads CASSQDQDRRDIQYF. CDR3 nucleotide sequence: TGCGCCAGCAGCCAAGATCAAGATCGCCGGGACATTCAGTACTTC. The chain joins TRBV4-1 to TRBJ2-7; D unclear. The J call is in doubt because the DNA end fits TRBJ2-4 better. The CDR3 runs to 15 residues. Germline V gene lookup returns CDR1 MGHRA and CDR2 YSYEKL.

The chain uses TRBV6-2 or TRBV6-3 and TRBJ2-3; 9 bases align to TRBD2. Germline values: CDR1 MNHEY, CDR2 SVGEGT. CDR3 length: 16 residues. With 4 bases clipped from V and 4 bases from J, the junction kept 9 bases outside the gene matches. The CDR3 DNA follows: TGTGCCAGCAGTTTCACGAGCGGGAGGATGTCAGATACGCAGTATTTT. It is translated as CASSFTSGRMSDTQYF.

V is TRBV20-1 and J is TRBJ1-5; tentatively, D is TRBD1 (6 bases). V was pared by 3 bases and J by 7 bases, with 13 bases between. The CDR3 contains 13 residues. The germline gives CDR1 DFQATT, CDR2 SNEGSKA (reference sequence). CDR3 in amino acids: CSASSQGYQPQHF. Written as DNA, the CDR3 is TGCAGTGCTAGTTCTCAGGGGTACCAGCCCCAGCATTTT.

The chain links TRBV20-1 to TRBJ2-7, with TRBD2 matching 8 bases. This CDR3 is built from 14 residues. Per the germline V gene, CDR1 is DFQATT and CDR2 is SNEGSKA (reference sequence). V was pared by 2 bases and J by 7 bases, with 10 bases of the junction left unmatched. The CDR3 reads CSARLAGGRNEQYF. DNA of the CDR3: TGCAGTGCTAGACTGGCGGGAGGCAGGAATGAGCAGTACTTC.

The J gene is TRBJ2-1, the V gene TRBV21-1; the table calls TRBD2, which could not be checked here. TRBV21-1 is a listed pseudogene. This CDR3 region has 17 residues. CDR3 protein: CASSLGPAGNAYNEQFF. CDR3 sequence (DNA): TGTGCCAGCAGCTTGGGCCCAGCGGGTAACGCCTACAATGAGCAGTTCTTC.

V is TRBV7-2 and J is TRBJ2-7; 9 nucleotides line up with TRBD1. Germline V gene lookup returns CDR1 SGHTA and CDR2 FQGNSA. The CDR3 is 16 residues long. Losses at the gene ends were 4 bases for V and 0 bases for J; bases not matched to a gene: 7. Here the CDR3 reads CASSYPRDRVSYEQYF. The CDR3 nucleotides read TGTGCCAGCAGCTACCCTCGGGACAGGGTCTCCTACGAGCAGTACTTC.

The chain carries TRBV7-9 and TRBJ1-4, with 7 bases matching TRBD1. This CDR3 has 17 residues. Germline CDR1 and CDR2: SEHNR and FQNEAQ (reference sequence). Losses at the gene ends were 5 bases for V and 6 bases for J; bases not matched to a gene: 15. CDR3 loop: CASSPGGWDTLDEKLFF. The CDR3 DNA is TGTGCCAGCAGCCCAGGGGGTTGGGATACCTTAGATGAAAAACTGTTTTTT.

The chain joins TRBV7-9 to TRBJ2-5; 8 bases agree with TRBD2. The CDR3 sequence is 14 residues long. V shed 7 bases, J shed 5 bases, and the junction held 9 bases outside the gene matches. Germline V gene data show CDR1 as SEHNR and CDR2 as FQNEAQ (reference sequence). CDR3 in DNA: TGTGCCAGCAAGCCGGGAGGGCCGGAGGAGACCCAGTACTTC. Protein sequence: CASKPGGPEETQYF.

The rearrangement joins TRBV29-1 to TRBJ1-1; perhaps TRBD1 as D (5 bases). Germline CDR1 reads SQVTM; CDR2 reads ANQGSEA. The CDR3 has 14 amino acids. Trimming removed 7 bases from V and 1 base from J, with 16 bases in between. The DNA for the CDR3 is TGCAGCGCTGGAGCCGGGGGGGGGAACACTGAAGCTTTCTTT. It is translated as CSAGAGGGNTEAFF.

This chain joins TRBV6-5 and TRBJ2-5; D unclear. This CDR3 is built from 14 residues. V was cut by 0 bases and J by 1 base, with 6 bases left in between. CDR1 and CDR2 from the germline V gene are MNHEY and SVGAGI. CDR3 in amino acids: CASSYSLFQETQYF. The CDR3 bases are TGTGCCAGCAGTTACTCCCTTTTCCAAGAGACCCAGTACTTC.

In its sample, this clonotype was seen many times. J is TRBJ2-1 and V is TRBV2; D not certain. Germline-derived CDR1 and CDR2 are SNHLY and FYNNEI. This CDR3 region has 16 residues. V was clipped by 2 bases and J by 2 bases, with 13 bases between them. In DNA, the CDR3 is TGTGCCAGCAGTGAAAGCCGGCCGCTACCCTACAATGAGCAGTTCTTC. Translated, it gives CASSESRPLPYNEQFF.

CDR3 DNA sequence: TGCGCCAGCAGCCTTGGGGGGACATCGTCTGAAAAACTGTTTTTT. It codes for CASSLGGTSSEKLFF. The chain joins TRBV5-1 to TRBJ1-4; a possible D gene is TRBD1 (6 bases). The CDR3 totals 15 residues. The V end lost 4 bases, the J end lost 7 bases, and 17 bases lay between the germline ends. Germline CDR1 and CDR2: SGHRS and YFSETQ.